A single sample is the source of the 8 T cell receptor beta chains below, sequenced in a study of blood T cells in healthy people across ages. The authors ran a second PCR of 7 to 11 cycles using a sample-barcoded 5' primer and a J-beta primer mix. TCRdb re-derived calls from the 5' RACE reads in MiXCR, one entry per CDR3 protein. This table holds approximately 1.5 million distinct CDR3 sequences, roughly two fifths found once. Sequencing was done on a sample of blood. The receptors derive from a woman aged 18-35 years in good health.

This clonotype was counted only a few times. V and J are TRBV29-1 and TRBJ2-1; 9 bases are a match to TRBD1. This CDR3 spans 14 amino acids. J was trimmed by 4 bases and V by 7 bases; bases with no gene match: 8. Per the germline V gene, CDR1 is SQVTM and CDR2 is ANQGSEA. CDR3 coding DNA: TGCAGCGGTCAGAGGGACAGGGAGTACAATGAGCAGTTCTTC. Its translation: CSGQRDREYNEQFF.

This clonotype was picked up a small number of times. V usage is TRBV12-3 or TRBV12-4 and J usage is TRBJ1-4; D remains ambiguous. The germline V and J ends were trimmed by 4 bases and 3 bases, with 6 bases remaining between them. The CDR3 is made up of 13 amino acids. The CDR3 loop reads CASSYRANEKLFF. CDR3 nucleotides: TGTGCCAGCAGTTATCGGGCTAATGAAAAACTGTTTTTT.

This clonotype has more than one count but fewer than ten. The J gene is TRBJ1-1, the V gene TRBV29-1, with 7 nucleotides matching TRBD1. In germline, CDR1 is SQVTM, CDR2 ANQGSEA. CDR3 length: 10 amino acids. V was pared by 6 bases and J by 10 bases, with 5 bases of the junction left unmatched. The CDR3 protein is CSVFTGAAFF. The CDR3 nucleotides read TGCAGCGTGTTTACAGGGGCAGCTTTCTTT.

V usage is TRBV7-2 and J usage is TRBJ1-6, with 10 bases fitting TRBD1. CDR1 SGHTA and CDR2 FQGNSA come from the germline V gene. This CDR3 has 16 residues. With 5 bases clipped from V and 4 bases from J, the junction kept 5 bases outside the gene matches. The CDR3 is CASSPGTGAYNSPLHF. CDR3 coding DNA: TGTGCCAGCAGCCCGGGGACAGGGGCATATAATTCACCCCTCCACTTT.

The J gene is TRBJ2-5, the V gene TRBV29-1; the match to TRBD1 covers 10 bases. The J call may be incorrect, as the DNA end agrees better with TRBJ2-7. Per germline, CDR1 SQVTM and CDR2 ANQGSEA. The CDR3 extends over 14 amino acids. The CDR3 spells CSVERTGGFHEQYF. For the CDR3, the DNA is TGCAGCGTTGAACGGACAGGGGGTTTCCACGAGCAGTACTTC.

V and J are TRBV27 and TRBJ2-1, with 9 bases matching TRBD2. V was clipped by 3 bases and J by 6 bases; unmatched bases: 3. Germline-derived CDR1 and CDR2 are MNHEY and SMNVEV (reference sequence). This CDR3 spans 14 amino acids. The CDR3 bases are TGTGCCAGCAGTTTCGAGACTAGCGGCAATGAGCAGTTCTTC. It is translated as CASSFETSGNEQFF.

V gene TRBV28 combines with J gene TRBJ2-4; 10 bases map to TRBD1. The last part of the DNA fits TRBJ2-7 better; the J call may be wrong. Germline CDR1 and CDR2: MDHEN and SYDVKM. This CDR3 spans 16 amino acids. The CDR3 sequence is CASSRNGDRGAYEQYF. The CDR3 DNA is TGTGCCAGCAGCCGGAACGGGGACAGGGGTGCCTACGAGCAGTACTTC.

This sequence joins TRBV25-1 and TRBJ2-3; the D is unclear. This CDR3 region has 16 residues. Germline V gene data show CDR1 as MGHDK and CDR2 as SYGVNS. The V end lost 1 base, the J end lost 2 bases, and 13 bases lay between the germline ends. CDR3 sequence: CASSEFFAIDTDTQYF. The DNA for the CDR3 is TGTGCCAGCAGTGAATTTTTTGCCATCGACACAGATACGCAGTATTTT.